A single sample is the source of the 30 T cell receptor beta chains below, sequenced in a study of blood T cell repertoires in COVID-19. This table comes from immunoSEQ multiplex PCR, and its TCRdb copy is limited to in-frame clones, with some not included. The data show roughly 380,000 clones, with 75% to 90% seen just once and 1.5% to 1.8% held by the top ten. Sequences were obtained from peripheral blood. The receptors were sampled from a middle-aged woman with COVID-19, enrolled during active disease.

This sequence joins TRBV27 and TRBJ2-7, with 8 positions matching TRBD2. This CDR3 spans 15 amino acids. The germline V gene encodes CDR1 MNHEY and CDR2 SMNVEV (reference sequence). V was clipped by 0 bases and J by 2 bases; unmatched bases: 3. The CDR3, as DNA: TGTGCCAGCAGTTTATCGTCCGGGAGGGCCTACGAGCAGTACTTC. Its protein is CASSLSSGRAYEQYF.

The chain carries TRBV30 and TRBJ2-7; the match to TRBD1 covers 8 bases. Germline V lookup: CDR1 GTSNPN, CDR2 SVGIG (reference sequence). J gave up 6 bases and V 1 base, and 5 bases lay outside the gene matches. The CDR3 runs 13 residues. The CDR3 bases are TGTGCCTGGAGTGGCAGGGGGCGGGGCGAGCAGTACTTC. Residues: CAWSGRGRGEQYF.

V usage is TRBV6-1 and J usage is TRBJ1-5, with D maybe TRBD1 (5 bases). This CDR3 comprises 16 residues. CDR1 MNHNS and CDR2 SASEGT come from the germline V gene. Trimming cost V 1 base and J 0 bases, with 10 bases left between them. In DNA, the CDR3 is TGTGCCAGCAGTGAAGTAGCACAGGCTAGCAATCAGCCCCAGCATTTT. It codes for CASSEVAQASNQPQHF.

V and J are TRBV5-5 and TRBJ2-2; maybe TRBD1 (6 bases). V shed 0 bases and J shed 4 bases, with 10 bases lying between them. Germline V CDR1 and CDR2: SGHKS, YYEKEE (reference sequence). The CDR3 has 15 residues. The CDR3 loop reads CASSLGPRGTGELFF. The CDR3 DNA follows: TGTGCCAGCAGCTTGGGCCCCAGGGGCACCGGGGAGCTGTTTTTT. The complete variable domain, with remaining parts taken from reference TRBV5-5 and TRBJ2-2, reads DAGVTQSPTHLIKTRGQQVTLRCSPISGHKSVSWYQQVLGQGPQFIFQYYEKEERGRGNFPDRFSARQFPNYSSELNVNALLLGDSALYLCASSLGPRGTGELFFGEGSRLTVL.

The chain links TRBV23-1 to TRBJ2-1; D might be TRBD2 (5 bases). TRBV23-1 falls under the ORF class, with uncertain function. Trimming left V 0 bases short and J 4 bases short, with 13 bases between. The CDR3 length is 16 residues. The DNA of the CDR3 is TGCGCCAGCAGTCAATCGTTGGCCGAGGGATACAATGAGCAGTTCTTC. It translates to CASSQSLAEGYNEQFF.

J is TRBJ2-2 and V is TRBV6-4; TRBD2 agrees at 7 bases. Trimming took 5 bases from V and 6 from J; bases not matched to a gene: 6. The CDR3 has 14 residues. Germline lookup yields CDR1 MRHNA and CDR2 SNTAGT. DNA of the CDR3: TGTGCCAGCAGTCCCCTGACTAGCTCCGGGGAGCTGTTTTTT. Its protein product is CASSPLTSSGELFF.

The chain couples TRBV6-4 to TRBJ1-2; TRBD1 matches 8 bases. Germline CDR1 reads MRHNA; CDR2 reads SNTAGT. V shed 5 bases, J shed 8 bases, and the junction held 7 bases outside the gene matches. This CDR3 has 13 amino acids. CDR3 loop: CASSLTGAGGYTF. For the CDR3, the DNA is TGTGCCAGCAGTCTGACAGGGGCGGGCGGCTACACCTTC.

This clone was detected only a few times. The gene calls are TRBV5-4 and TRBJ1-2; D perhaps matches TRBD1 (6 bases). V lost 0 bases, J lost 4 bases, and 13 bases lay in between. The CDR3 runs to 15 residues. Germline CDR1 is SGHNT and CDR2 is YYREEE (reference sequence). DNA for the CDR3: TGTGCCAGCAGCTTGGTGGACAGCGGACTCTATGGCTACACCTTC. Its translation is CASSLVDSGLYGYTF.

The CDR3 spells CASSPRQLTNEKLFF. Written as DNA, the CDR3 is TGTGCCAGCTCACCGAGACAGCTGACTAATGAAAAACTGTTTTTT. V is TRBV18 and J is TRBJ1-4, with a weak D call TRBD1 (5 bases). CDR1 is KGHSH and CDR2 is LQKENI in the germline V gene. The V end was cut by 3 bases, the J end by 2 bases, with 10 bases between. This CDR3 spans 15 amino acids.

The V gene is TRBV7-2, the J gene TRBJ2-5, with a weak D call TRBD1 (5 bases). Trimming removed 1 base at V and 5 bases at J, with 14 bases between. CDR1 SGHTA and CDR2 FQGNSA come from the germline V gene. The CDR3 consists of 15 residues. Here the CDR3 reads CASSLEGRRSETQYF. The CDR3 nucleotides read TGTGCCAGCAGCTTAGAGGGGCGCCGATCCGAGACCCAGTACTTC.

This sequence joins TRBV7-3 and TRBJ2-3, with a possible D match to TRBD1 (5 bases). Germline V gene sequence: CDR1 SGHTA, CDR2 FQGTGA. V lost 2 bases and J lost 2, with 8 bases in between. This CDR3 region has 14 residues. The CDR3 coding sequence is TGTGCCAGCAGCTTATCCAGGGCCACAGATACGCAGTATTTT. This translates into CASSLSRATDTQYF.

The chain joins TRBV5-6 to TRBJ1-2, with D perhaps matching TRBD1 (5 bases). V lost 3 bases and J lost 5, with 17 bases in between. The V gene's germline CDR1 is SGHDT and CDR2 YYEEEE. This CDR3 spans 15 amino acids. The CDR3 reads CASSSQDSFRYGYTF. The CDR3 bases are TGTGCCAGCAGCTCCCAAGACAGCTTTAGGTATGGCTACACCTTC.

The rearrangement uses TRBV5-1 and TRBJ1-5; D remains unclear. Per the germline V gene, CDR1 is SGHRS and CDR2 is YFSETQ. The V end was cut by 0 bases, the J end by 7 bases, with 8 bases between. The CDR3 spans 13 residues. The CDR3 here is CASSLDGFQPQHF. The CDR3, as DNA: TGCGCCAGCAGCTTGGACGGGTTCCAGCCCCAGCATTTT.

This rearrangement joins TRBV27 to TRBJ1-4; a weak D match, TRBD1 (6 bases). The ends were cut back, 4 bases at V and 7 bases at J, with 16 bases in the middle. CDR3 length: 15 amino acids. Per germline, CDR1 MNHEY and CDR2 SMNVEV (reference sequence). The CDR3, as DNA: TGTGCCAGCAGTTCCCGGAAGGGGGTTGCTGAAAAACTGTTTTTT. It translates to CASSSRKGVAEKLFF.

The rearrangement joins TRBV7-8 to TRBJ1-6, with 7 bases that match TRBD1. This CDR3 contains 15 residues. Germline lookup yields CDR1 SGHVS and CDR2 FQNEAQ. V dropped 5 bases and J dropped 5; count of bases not matched to a gene: 6. CDR3 bases: TGTGCCAGCAGCCGAAGGGGACAGCATAATTCACCCCTCCACTTT. Translated: CASSRRGQHNSPLHF.

The gene calls are TRBV18 and TRBJ1-5, with D perhaps matching TRBD1 (5 bases). The germline gives CDR1 KGHSH, CDR2 LQKENI. The CDR3 length is 16 residues. V lost 8 bases and J lost 2, with 19 bases in between. The CDR3 DNA sequence: TGTGCCAGCAGCACGGGGGAGGTTTTTCGCAATCAGCCCCAGCATTTT. It specifies CASSTGEVFRNQPQHF.

The rearrangement uses TRBV19 and TRBJ2-3, with TRBD2 matching over 8 bases. The germline gives CDR1 LNHDA, CDR2 SQIVND (reference sequence). The CDR3 totals 17 residues. Germline trimming cut 5 bases from V and 0 bases from J; bases unmatched to any gene: 10. The CDR3 DNA follows: TGTGCCAGTAGTCCCTTGGGTAGCGGGGCTAGCACAGATACGCAGTATTTT. Amino acids: CASSPLGSGASTDTQYF. Full variable domain (rest looked up from reference TRBV19 and TRBJ2-3): DGGITQSPKYLFRKEGQNVTLSCEQNLNHDAMYWYRQDPGQGLRLIYYSQIVNDFQKGDIAEGYSVSREKKESFPLTVTSAQKNPTAFYLCASSPLGSGASTDTQYFGPGTRLTVL.

The V call is TRBV5-8, the J call TRBJ1-1, with D possibly being TRBD1 (6 bases). This CDR3 spans 16 amino acids. Between the trimmed V and J ends, which lost 5 bases and 2 bases, there was a span of 19 bases. Germline values: CDR1 SGHTS, CDR2 YDEGEE. CDR3 residues: CASRERQAMQNTEAFF. For the CDR3, the DNA is TGTGCCAGCAGAGAGAGACAGGCGATGCAAAACACTGAAGCTTTCTTT.

The genes are TRBV2 and TRBJ1-4; 9 nucleotides line up with TRBD1. The V gene's germline CDR1 is SNHLY and CDR2 FYNNEI. This CDR3 is 15 amino acids long. V shed 5 bases, J shed 7 bases, and the junction held 8 bases outside the gene matches. The CDR3, as DNA: TGTGCCAGCAGTTCCTCCGGGACAGGGATTGAAAAACTGTTTTTT. This translates into CASSSSGTGIEKLFF.

The chain joins TRBV27 to TRBJ2-3, with TRBD2 as a possible D gene (6 bases). Trimming took 8 bases from V and 5 from J, leaving 14 bases between them. Germline V gene sequence: CDR1 MNHEY, CDR2 SMNVEV (reference sequence). The CDR3 extends over 13 amino acids. The CDR3 sequence: CASRRDGIDTQYF. For the CDR3, the DNA is TGTGCCAGCCGGCGGGACGGGATAGATACGCAGTATTTT.

For the CDR3, the DNA is TGTGCCACCAGCAGAGAGTTCCAAAGGGAGGGAATGAGCTATGGCTACACCTTC. This encodes CATSREFQREGMSYGYTF. The chain combines TRBV15 with TRBJ1-2, with D unresolved. The ends were cut back, 0 bases at V and 4 bases at J, with 21 bases in the middle. The CDR3 is made up of 18 amino acids. Germline V gene sequence: CDR1 LNHNV, CDR2 YYDKDF (reference sequence).

The rearrangement uses TRBV15 and TRBJ2-6; D call uncertain. This CDR3 spans 16 amino acids. The V end was cut by 0 bases, the J end by 2 bases, with 8 bases between. CDR1 and CDR2 (germline): LNHNV, YYDKDF (reference sequence). For the CDR3, the DNA is TGTGCCACCAGCAGAGATCAGGCACCTGGGGCCAACGTCCTGACTTTC. Translation gives CATSRDQAPGANVLTF.

This chain uses TRBV7-9 with TRBJ2-5, with D possibly being TRBD1 (5 bases). The CDR3 contains 12 residues. V was pared by 7 bases and J by 5 bases, with 11 bases between. Germline V gene sequence: CDR1 SEHNR, CDR2 FQNEAQ (reference sequence). CDR3 amino acids: CASNPWGETQYF. The CDR3, as DNA: TGTGCCAGCAACCCGTGGGGCGAGACCCAGTACTTC.

This chain links TRBV9 with TRBJ2-2; D is perhaps TRBD1 (5 bases). V gave up 0 bases and J gave up 2 bases, with 14 bases separating them. The CDR3 covers 17 residues. Germline V gene data show CDR1 as SGDLS and CDR2 as YYNGEE. CDR3 sequence: CASSVGGKGLNTGELFF. The CDR3 nucleotides read TGTGCCAGCAGCGTAGGCGGTAAGGGGTTAAACACCGGGGAGCTGTTTTTT.

V is TRBV4-1 and J is TRBJ1-4, with 9 bases fitting TRBD1. The CDR3 sequence is 19 residues long. The V gene end was trimmed by 3 bases and the J gene end by 4 bases; junction bases not matched to a gene: 15. CDR1 and CDR2 (germline): MGHRA, YSYEKL. The CDR3 DNA reads TGCGCCAGCAGCCATAGAATCGAAGGACAGGGGTCTTTTAATGAAAAACTGTTTTTT. This translates into CASSHRIEGQGSFNEKLFF.

J is TRBJ1-5 and V is TRBV19; D may be TRBD1 (6 bases). There are 15 residues in the CDR3. The germline V gene has CDR1 LNHDA and CDR2 SQIVND (reference sequence). Trimming pared 7 bases from V and 3 bases from J, leaving 16 bases between. The CDR3 here is CASTDSAPANQPQHF. CDR3 in DNA: TGTGCCAGTACGGACAGCGCTCCCGCCAATCAGCCCCAGCATTTT.

This clone has just one count. The V and J genes are TRBV6-5 and TRBJ1-1, with D possibly matching TRBD1 (6 bases). Trimming shortened V by 2 bases and J by 1 base, and 11 bases separated the two germline ends. The CDR3 extends over 15 amino acids. CDR1 is MNHEY, CDR2 SVGAGI, per germline. CDR3 amino acids: CASSYHRVGNTEAFF. The CDR3 coding sequence is TGTGCCAGCAGTTACCACAGGGTTGGGAACACTGAAGCTTTCTTT.

This chain uses TRBV12-5 with TRBJ2-3; 7 nucleotides align to TRBD2. The germline gives CDR1 LGHNT, CDR2 FRNRAP. The CDR3 loop spans 14 amino acids. The J segment lost 0 bases and the V segment lost 7 bases, leaving 4 bases of the junction unmatched. CDR3 nucleotides: TGTGCTAGTGCCCCTAGCGGAAGCACAGATACGCAGTATTTT. This translates into CASAPSGSTDTQYF.

The V and J genes are TRBV28 and TRBJ2-7; 7 nucleotides align to TRBD1. The CDR3 has 15 residues. The germline V gene encodes CDR1 MDHEN and CDR2 SYDVKM. V lost 4 bases, J lost 1 base, and 7 bases stayed unmatched. The CDR3 DNA is TGTGCCAGCAGTTCGGAAAACAGGGGTTCCTACGAGCAGTACTTC. It codes for CASSSENRGSYEQYF.

This chain uses TRBV30 with TRBJ1-1; tentatively, D is TRBD1 (6 bases). This CDR3 is built from 13 residues. Germline CDR1 GTSNPN, CDR2 SVGIG (reference sequence). Trimming took off 3 bases at V and 3 bases at J, with 11 bases between the two ends. The CDR3 spells CAWRAGAHTEAFF. DNA for the CDR3: TGTGCCTGGAGGGCAGGGGCACACACTGAAGCTTTCTTT. The full variable domain, with the rest looked up from reference TRBV30 and TRBJ1-1, is SQTIHQWPATLVQPVGSPLSLECTVEGTSNPNLYWYRQAAGRGLQLLFYSVGIGQISSEVPQNLSASRPQDRQFILSSKKLLLSDSGFYLCAWRAGAHTEAFFGQGTRLTVV.